This T cell receptor beta chain was identified in a study of shared clonotypes between healthy human individuals. Trimming left V 6 bases short and J 0 bases short, with 9 bases between. CDR3 length equals 13 residues. Germline loops: CDR1 MNHEY, CDR2 SVGAGI. The method was immunoSEQ multiplex PCR; TCRdb's version includes in-frame clones alone and lacks a portion of them. The sample has over a million clones; approximately 97% are singletons. The TCR originated in a man between 25 and 39 years old in good health. Sequencing input: naive CD4+ T cells sorted from blood. The subset is: CD45RA+ positively selected. The chain links TRBV6-5 to TRBJ2-7; no definite D call. CDR3 region: CASRETTSYEQYF. For the CDR3, the DNA is TGTGCCAGCAGGGAGACAACCTCCTACGAGCAGTACTTC.